Listed below are T cell receptor beta chains from one sample, sequenced in a study of OX40 agonist ivuxolimab in advanced cancers. Some clones are missing from TCRdb's copy, which holds only in-frame ones; the method was immunoSEQ multiplex PCR. Found here are approximately 84,000 clones, around 90% of them singletons; the top ten hold 0.4% to 0.55%. Sequencing used CD4+ or CD8+ T cells sorted from blood, obtained in a trial of the OX40 agonist ivuxolimab. The receptors were sampled from an adult with an advanced solid tumor such as melanoma, head and neck, liver or kidney cancer. Each CDR3 is given with its conserved first and last residue. A D gene is named only where the DNA matches it firmly. Clone size is shown for a subset of rows, as once, few, many or a class of expanded clone.

v_gene	abundance	j_gene	d_gene	CDR3nt	CDR3aa
TRBV13	.	TRBJ1-1	.	TGTGCCAGCAGCTTAGGTAGTGAAGCTTTCTTT	CASSLGSEAFF
TRBV28	.	TRBJ1-2	TRBD1	TGTGCCAGCAGCCCTGGACAGGGTATATCTGGCTACACCTTC	CASSPGQGISGYTF
TRBV4-3	.	TRBJ2-7	.	TGCGCCAGCAGCCAAGAACCTAGCGACTCCTCCTACGAGCAGTACTTC	CASSQEPSDSSYEQYF
TRBV10-3	.	TRBJ2-1	.	TGTGCCATCAGTGCGCCAGCGGGCAGCAATGAGCAGTTCTTC	CAISAPAGSNEQFF
TRBV7-2	.	TRBJ2-3	.	TGTGCCAGCAGCTTAGGGGGCGGGGGCGTCCTCGGTACGCAGTATTTT	CASSLGGGGVLGTQYF
TRBV9	.	TRBJ2-1	.	TGTGCCAGCAACCCCGGGAGCCTCAAGGATGAGCAGTTCTTC	CASNPGSLKDEQFF
TRBV7-9	.	TRBJ1-1	.	TGTGCCAGCAGCGCCTTGGGGAGGGGGGCCTCTGAAGCTTTCTTT	CASSALGRGASEAFF
TRBV5-4	.	TRBJ2-3	TRBD2	TGTGCCAGCAGCCCTGGACTAGCGCGCACAGATACGCAGTATTTT	CASSPGLARTDTQYF
TRBV9	.	TRBJ2-2	.	TGTGCCAGCAGCGCCGGCCCGAACACCGGGGAGCTGTTTTTT	CASSAGPNTGELFF
TRBV27	.	TRBJ2-2	.	TGTGCCAGCAGAGGGCAGAACACCGGGGAGCTGTTTTTT	CASRGQNTGELFF
TRBV27	.	TRBJ2-1	TRBD2	TGTGCCAGCTCCTACGGGGCTAGCGGAGACAATGAGCAGTTCTTC	CASSYGASGDNEQFF
TRBV11-3	.	TRBJ2-5	.	TGTGCCAGCAGCTTAGGAGACGGGACGTACTTC	CASSLGDGTYF
TRBV7-2	.	TRBJ2-1	.	TGTGCCAGCAGCTTATCCGGGTTGAGCAACAATGAGCAGTTCTTC	CASSLSGLSNNEQFF
TRBV7-2	.	TRBJ1-2	.	TGTGCCAGCAGCGTCCCCCAGGGGAGGGCTGACTATGGCTACACCTTC	CASSVPQGRADYGYTF
TRBV30	.	TRBJ2-7	.	TGTGCCTGGATGGGTCCCTTCCCTTCTTACGAGCAGTACTTC	CAWMGPFPSYEQYF
TRBV11-2	.	TRBJ2-7	.	TGTGCCAGCAGCTCGAGGGCCCCCCGACAGGGAGGAGGCGAGCAGTACTTC	CASSSRAPRQGGGEQYF
TRBV28	.	TRBJ1-6	TRBD1	TGTGCCAGCCGAGAACAGGGGGCCGATTCACCCCTCCACTTT	CASREQGADSPLHF
TRBV5-4	.	TRBJ2-5	TRBD1	TGTGCCAGCAGTTCTACAGGGGCCGGAGAGACCCAGTACTTC	CASSSTGAGETQYF
TRBV18	.	TRBJ1-1	.	TGTGCCAGCTCACCAGTTGGGGCAGCGAGGACTGAAGCTTTCTTT	CASSPVGAARTEAFF
TRBV5-1	few	TRBJ1-5	.	TGCGCCAGCAGCTGGGACGGCAATCAGCCCCAGCATTTT	CASSWDGNQPQHF
TRBV28	.	TRBJ1-4	TRBD1	TGTGCCAGCAGTTTAGCGGACAGGGGTAGTGAAAAACTGTTTTTT	CASSLADRGSEKLFF
TRBV18	.	TRBJ1-2	.	TGTGCCAGCTCACCGGTGGACGGAGTTGGCTATGGCTACACCTTC	CASSPVDGVGYGYTF
TRBV2	.	TRBJ2-5	TRBD1	TGTGCCAGCAGTGGACTTGGGACAGAGCAAGAGACCCAGTACTTC	CASSGLGTEQETQYF
TRBV19	.	TRBJ1-1	.	TGTGCCAGTAGTCACCCAGCGAGGGTATGGACTGAAGCTTTCTTT	CASSHPARVWTEAFF
TRBV19	.	TRBJ1-4	.	TGTGCCAGTAGTATTGACTCTTCAACTAATGAAAAACTGTTTTTT	CASSIDSSTNEKLFF
TRBV2	.	TRBJ2-7	.	TGTGCCAGCAGAGAGGGGGGAGAGCAGTACTTC	CASREGGEQYF
TRBV29-1	.	TRBJ2-1	TRBD2	TGCAGCGTTGAGGCTAGCGGTCCCGCCAATGAGCAGTTCTTC	CSVEASGPANEQFF
TRBV7-5	.	TRBJ2-3	.	TGTGTCAGAAGCCCGCCGGTAGGACCAGATACGCAGTATTTT	CVRSPPVGPDTQYF
TRBV11-3	.	TRBJ2-3	TRBD2	TGTGCCAGCAGCTTAGTTAGCGGGAGCGATACGCAGTATTTT	CASSLVSGSDTQYF
TRBV28	.	TRBJ2-5	TRBD1	TGTGCCAGCAGTTTACGAAGGGGGCAGGGGAACCAAGAGACCCAGTACTTC	CASSLRRGQGNQETQYF
TRBV4-1	few	TRBJ1-4	TRBD1	TGCGCCAGCAGCCAAGATAGAAGGGACAGGGGCACACTGTTTTTT	CASSQDRRDRGTLFF
TRBV11-3	.	TRBJ2-7	.	TGTGCCAGCAGCTTAGGCGTGCAGCCGAGCTCCTACGAGCAGTACTTC	CASSLGVQPSSYEQYF
TRBV6-5	once	TRBJ2-1	.	TGTGCCAGTTCGAGGTTGGATGAGCAGTTCTTC	CASSRLDEQFF
TRBV4-2	.	TRBJ2-2	.	TGTGCCAGCAGTCCCCGCCTGCGGCTGAACACCGGGGAGCTGTTTTTT	CASSPRLRLNTGELFF
TRBV19	.	TRBJ2-7	TRBD1	TGTGCCAGTAGTATATCAGGGGGCGACGAGCAGTACTTC	CASSISGGDEQYF
TRBV10-3	.	TRBJ2-7	.	TGTGCCATCAGTGAGTCGAGGCAGCTCTACGAGCAGTACTTC	CAISESRQLYEQYF
TRBV14	few	TRBJ1-4	.	TGTGCCAGCAGCAGGGGGTTGGGAGAAAAACTGTTTTTT	CASSRGLGEKLFF
TRBV10-3	.	TRBJ2-3	.	TGTGCCATAGCCCCGGGGACAGATACGCAGTATTTT	CAIAPGTDTQYF
TRBV5-4	.	TRBJ2-3	TRBD2	TGTGCCAGCAGCGCTGATCCTGGGGGGGCAGATACGCAGTATTTT	CASSADPGGADTQYF
TRBV4-3	.	TRBJ1-1	.	TGCGCCAGCAGCCAAGATTGGGAGATGAACACTGAAGCTTTCTTT	CASSQDWEMNTEAFF
TRBV30	.	TRBJ1-1	.	TGTGCCTGGAGGCTAAGTCGGTCACCGAACACTGAAGCTTTCTTT	CAWRLSRSPNTEAFF
TRBV11-2	few	TRBJ2-1	TRBD2	TGTGCCAGCAGCCGCGTTAGCGGGGGGTACAATGAGCAGTTCTTC	CASSRVSGGYNEQFF
TRBV28	.	TRBJ1-5	TRBD1	TGTGCCAGCAGTTCCGGACAGGGGGCGGGAGAGCCCCAGCATTTT	CASSSGQGAGEPQHF
TRBV7-2	.	TRBJ1-3	.	TGTGCCAGCAGCCCCCGCGTTTCGACAGGCACTGGAAACACCATATATTTT	CASSPRVSTGTGNTIYF
TRBV19	.	TRBJ1-5	.	TGTGCCAGTAGTATCCTGCAGGGAGGTCAGCCCCAGCATTTT	CASSILQGGQPQHF
TRBV18	.	TRBJ2-3	.	TGTGCCAGCTCCCCTCCCGGAGTTCATACGCAGTATTTT	CASSPPGVHTQYF
TRBV7-6	.	TRBJ2-1	.	TGTGCCAGCAGCCGCCGGTCGGATGAGCAGTTCTTC	CASSRRSDEQFF
TRBV7-8	.	TRBJ1-5	.	TGTGCCAGCAGCCCCCGATGGGGACTCCAGCCCCAGCATTTT	CASSPRWGLQPQHF